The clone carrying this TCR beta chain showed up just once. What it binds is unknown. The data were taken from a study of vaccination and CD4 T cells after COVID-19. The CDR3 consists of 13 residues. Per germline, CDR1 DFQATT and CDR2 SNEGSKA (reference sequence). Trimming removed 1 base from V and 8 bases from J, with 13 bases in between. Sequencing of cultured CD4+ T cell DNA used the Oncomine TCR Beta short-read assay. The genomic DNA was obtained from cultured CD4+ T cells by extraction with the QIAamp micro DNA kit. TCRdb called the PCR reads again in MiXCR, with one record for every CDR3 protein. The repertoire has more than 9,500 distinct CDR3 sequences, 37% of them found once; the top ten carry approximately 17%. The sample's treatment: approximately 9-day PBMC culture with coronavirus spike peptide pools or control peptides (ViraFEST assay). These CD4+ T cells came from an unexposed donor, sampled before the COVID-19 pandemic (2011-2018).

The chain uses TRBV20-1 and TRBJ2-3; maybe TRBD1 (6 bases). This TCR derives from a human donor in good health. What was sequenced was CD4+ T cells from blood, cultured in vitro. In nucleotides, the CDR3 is TGCAGTGCTAGAGCGCAGGGGCAGGGTACGCAGTATTTT. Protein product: CSARAQGQGTQYF.